Reported below is one TCR beta chain. This entry comes from a study of blood T cell repertoires in COVID-19. About the research overall: PBMCs, B-cell-depleted T cells, or T cells provided the cDNA or gDNA that made up the material.

Profiling relied on immunoSEQ multiplex PCR, and the TCRdb table lists in-frame clones only, not all of them. The sample lists around 140,000 clones, 88% occurring once. The source of this sequence is a man aged 65-85 years with acute or convalescent COVID-19. Specimen: peripheral blood.

This CDR3 is CASSDRRTKGLAGGTWGGNIQYF. CDR3 DNA: TGTGCCAGCAGTGATAGGCGGACGAAGGGACTAGCGGGAGGCACGTGGGGGGGAAACATTCAGTACTTC. This sequence joins TRBV2 and TRBJ2-4; 15 bases match TRBD2. Germline V gives CDR1 SNHLY, CDR2 FYNNEI. The CDR3 is 23 residues long. The ends lost 3 bases at V and 6 bases at J; junction bases unmatched: 24.